The text below deals with one T cell receptor beta chain. Its antigen is as yet unknown. This entry comes from a study of Tregs in tolerant kidney transplant recipients. For the study at large: Mixed chimerism was transient after nonmyeloablative marrow transplants from related graft donors.

Study findings and constraints: This study did not directly address biological reproducibility.

V was pared by 5 bases and J by 4 bases, with 12 bases between. CDR1 is WNHNN, CDR2 SYGVQD, per germline (reference sequence). The CDR3 has 14 amino acids. Produced via immunoSEQ multiplex PCR; TCRdb's table is partial and in-frame only. The sample yields some 70,000 clones, less than 90% seen once. This material consisted of CD4+ T cells from blood, taken before the transplant. The receptor's source is a human donor who received a combined kidney and bone marrow transplant. The chain recombines TRBV10-1 with TRBJ2-1, with TRBD2 as a possible D gene (6 bases). The DNA of the CDR3 is TGCGCCAGCAGTCGGGCGGGGCCATACAATGAGCAGTTCTTC. Its protein is CASSRAGPYNEQFF.